This T cell receptor beta chain stems from a study of early T cells in non-severe SARS-CoV-2 infection. The CDR3 extends over 13 amino acids. From germline, CDR1 is LGHDT and CDR2 YNNKEL (reference sequence). The ends were cut back, 0 bases at V and 6 bases at J, with 6 bases in the middle. A single record per CDR3 protein comes from TCRdb applying MiXCR to the 5' RACE reads. The table shows tens of thousands of distinct CDR3 sequences, with less than 15% occurring only once. This clonotype came up many times. The TCR comes from an adult who was a healthcare worker with PCR-confirmed SARS-CoV-2 infection or an uninfected control (not recorded which). Sequencing was performed on whole blood. The chain joins TRBV3-1 to TRBJ1-5; D remains ambiguous. CDR3 sequence (DNA): TGTGCCAGCAGCCAAGAACTTGGTCAGCCCCAGCATTTT. Protein sequence: CASSQELGQPQHF.